This record covers a single T cell receptor (beta chain). Clones were sequenced by immunoSEQ multiplex PCR, and TCRdb holds only the in-frame ones, with some missing. The data contain hundreds of thousands of clones, roughly 90% of them seen just once; the ten biggest clones take up about 0.01%. The data belong to a study of shared T cell receptors in the human thymus. In addition, the sample was reused for a study of human thymus T cells. As that report states: From resections taken during corrective heart surgery, the thymus tissue was obtained. The authors found apparently biased V and J gene usage in thymic and blood repertoires. Highly overlapping thymic repertoires among unrelated individuals were reported in related research.

The specimen was thymocytes. This clonotype was sampled from a boy under three years old with a congenital heart defect.

The CDR3 coding sequence is TGCGCCAGCAGTCTTACAGCCATGAACACTGAAGCTTTCTTT. It is translated as CASSLTAMNTEAFF. The J gene is TRBJ1-1, the V gene TRBV4-3; D unresolved. This CDR3 region has 14 residues. Trimming shortened V by 6 bases and J by 0 bases, and 11 bases separated the two germline ends. CDR1 and CDR2 from the germline V gene are LGHNA and YSLEER.